The present entry profiles one T cell receptor beta chain with its context. Extraction of RNA preceded its reverse transcription into cDNA, which served as the sequencing template. Produced via immunoSEQ multiplex PCR; TCRdb's table is partial and in-frame only. The table lists around 140,000 clones, under 60% of them singletons. The data are from a study of CD8+ T cells in alopecia areata. The CDR3 length is 19 residues. Trimming at V came to 0 bases and at J to 0 bases, leaving 10 bases not matched to a gene. The germline gives CDR1 LGHNA, CDR2 YSLEER. The input for sequencing was CD4+ T cells sorted from blood, taken at week 0. The source is a human donor with alopecia areata. The V and J genes are TRBV4-3 and TRBJ1-3; 8 bases align to TRBD1. CDR3 coding DNA: TGCGCCAGCAGCCAAGAAGCCGGGACAGGACCTTTCTCTGGAAACACCATATATTTT. Its translation: CASSQEAGTGPFSGNTIYF.